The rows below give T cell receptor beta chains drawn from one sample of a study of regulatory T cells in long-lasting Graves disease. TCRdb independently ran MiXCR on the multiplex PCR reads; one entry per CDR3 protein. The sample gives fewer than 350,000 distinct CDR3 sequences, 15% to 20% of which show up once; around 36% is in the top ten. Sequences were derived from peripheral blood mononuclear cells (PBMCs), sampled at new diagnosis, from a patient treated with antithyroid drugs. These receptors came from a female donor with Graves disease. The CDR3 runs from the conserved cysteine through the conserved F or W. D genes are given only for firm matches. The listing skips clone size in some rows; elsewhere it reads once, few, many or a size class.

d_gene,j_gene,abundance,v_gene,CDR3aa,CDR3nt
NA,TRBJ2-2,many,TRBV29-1,CSVEVGAGASGELFF,TGCAGCGTTGAAGTCGGGGCTGGGGCGAGCGGGGAGCTGTTTTTT
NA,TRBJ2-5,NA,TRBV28,CASSLQARDTQYF,TGTGCCAGCAGTTTACAGGCAAGAGATACCCAGTACTTC
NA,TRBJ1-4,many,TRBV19,CASSPRGVVTNEKLFF,TGTGCCAGTAGTCCCAGGGGCGTTGTCACTAATGAAAAACTGTTTTTT
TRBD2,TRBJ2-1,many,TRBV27,CASTSSGRNEQFF,TGTGCCAGCACCAGTAGCGGGAGAAATGAGCAGTTCTTC
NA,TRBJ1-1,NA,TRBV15,CATSRDRMNTEAFF,TGTGCCACCAGCAGAGATCGAATGAACACTGAAGCTTTCTTT
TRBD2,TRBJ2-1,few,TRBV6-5,CASSYGAGEYNEQFF,TGTGCCAGCAGTTACGGGGCGGGGGAATACAATGAGCAGTTCTTC
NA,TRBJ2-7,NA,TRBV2,CASGSDGSYEQYF,TGTGCCAGCGGGTCGGACGGCTCCTACGAGCAGTACTTC
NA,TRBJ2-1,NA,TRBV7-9,CASSLVLAVQEQFF,TGTGCCAGCAGCTTAGTATTAGCGGTGCAAGAGCAGTTCTTC
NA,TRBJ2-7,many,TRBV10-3,CAISERLQAYEQYF,TGTGCCATCAGTGAGAGGCTGCAAGCCTACGAGCAGTACTTC
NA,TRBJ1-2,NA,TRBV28,CASSYRLTGTADYGYTF,TGTGCCAGCAGTTATCGTCTGACGGGGACCGCAGACTATGGCTACACCTTC
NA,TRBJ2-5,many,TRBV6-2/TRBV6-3,CASSYSVQETQYF,TGTGCCAGCAGTTACAGCGTGCAAGAGACCCAGTACTTC
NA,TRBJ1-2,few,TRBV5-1,CASSLETGANYGYTF,TGCGCCAGCAGCTTGGAAACGGGAGCTAACTATGGCTACACCTTC
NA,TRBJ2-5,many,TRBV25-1,CASSELLQGYQETQYF,TGTGCCAGCAGTGAATTGCTACAGGGATACCAAGAGACCCAGTACTTC
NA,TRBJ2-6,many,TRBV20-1,CSARGHGGANVLTF,TGCAGTGCTAGAGGGCATGGTGGGGCCAACGTCCTGACTTTC
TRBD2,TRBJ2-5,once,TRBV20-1,CSAHPPGLAGPKETQYF,TGCAGTGCACACCCACCGGGACTAGCGGGACCCAAAGAGACCCAGTACTTC
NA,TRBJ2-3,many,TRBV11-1,CASSPTGGTTDTQYF,TGTGCCAGCAGCCCCACTGGAGGTACTACAGATACGCAGTATTTT
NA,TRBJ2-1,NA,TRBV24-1,CATGSNEQFF,TGTGCCACCGGCAGCAATGAGCAGTTCTTC
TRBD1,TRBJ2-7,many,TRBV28,CASSFFTMTGVNEQYF,TGTGCCAGCAGTTTTTTCACTATGACAGGGGTCAACGAGCAGTACTTC
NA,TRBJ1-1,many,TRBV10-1,CASSVSTEADEAFF,TGCGCCAGCAGTGTATCGACAGAGGCCGATGAAGCTTTCTTT
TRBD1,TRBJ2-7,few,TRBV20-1,CSARGGTGVSYEQYF,TGCAGTGCTAGAGGGGGGACAGGGGTGTCCTACGAGCAGTACTTC
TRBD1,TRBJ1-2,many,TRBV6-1,CASSELDRGYGYTF,TGTGCCAGCAGTGAACTCGACAGGGGATATGGCTACACCTTC
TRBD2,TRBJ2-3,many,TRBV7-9,CASSSASSGSLATDTQYF,TGTGCCAGCAGCTCGGCGTCTAGCGGGAGCTTGGCGACAGATACGCAGTATTTT
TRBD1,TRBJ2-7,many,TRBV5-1,CASSRGQGSVSYEQYF,TGCGCCAGCAGCAGGGGACAGGGGTCGGTATCCTACGAGCAGTACTTC
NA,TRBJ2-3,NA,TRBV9,CASSVGPSNPEEAQYF,TGTGCCAGCAGCGTAGGCCCTTCTAACCCCGAAGAGGCGCAGTATTTT
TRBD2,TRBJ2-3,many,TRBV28,CASSFTTRGEGRDTQYF,TGTGCCAGCAGTTTTACAACCCGGGGGGAGGGCCGGGATACGCAGTATTTT
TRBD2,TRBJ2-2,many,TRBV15,CATSGEGTGELFF,TGTGCCACCAGCGGGGAGGGAACCGGGGAGCTGTTTTTT
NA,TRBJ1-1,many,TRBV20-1,CSALPGGPEAFF,TGCAGTGCTCTCCCAGGCGGTCCTGAAGCTTTCTTT
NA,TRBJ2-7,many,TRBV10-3,CATTGTSSYEQYF,TGTGCCACGACGGGAACGAGCTCCTACGAGCAGTACTTC
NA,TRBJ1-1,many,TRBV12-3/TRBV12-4,CASSSWTVNTEAFF,TGTGCCAGCAGTTCTTGGACGGTGAACACTGAAGCTTTCTTT
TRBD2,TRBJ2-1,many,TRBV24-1,CATSEHSTSGGNEQFF,TGTGCCACCAGTGAACACTCGACTAGCGGGGGGAATGAGCAGTTCTTC
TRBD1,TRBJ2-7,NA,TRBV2,CASRPGQGAREQYF,TGTGCCAGCAGGCCGGGACAGGGGGCAAGGGAGCAGTACTTC
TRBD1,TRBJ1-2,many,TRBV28,CASSTQYPGQGGGGYGCTF,TGTGCCAGCAGTACCCAATATCCGGGACAGGGGGGGGGAGGCTATGGCTGCACCTTC
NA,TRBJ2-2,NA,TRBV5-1,CASSLLGSNTGELFF,TGCGCCAGCAGCTTGTTGGGTTCGAACACCGGGGAGCTGTTTTTT
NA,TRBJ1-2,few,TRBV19,CASSLGSGPRRGHTF,TGTGCCAGTAGTCTAGGTTCGGGACCACGCAGAGGCCACACCTTC
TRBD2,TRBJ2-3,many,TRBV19,CASSVTSAQDTQYF,TGTGCCAGTAGTGTGACTAGCGCCCAGGATACGCAGTATTTT
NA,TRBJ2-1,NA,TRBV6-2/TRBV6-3,CASSYEPYNEQFF,TGTGCCAGCAGTTACGAACCCTACAATGAGCAGTTCTTC
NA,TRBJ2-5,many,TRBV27,CASSSTTQETQYF,TGTGCCAGCAGTTCGACTACACAAGAGACCCAGTACTTC